Here is one TCR beta chain with its context. Its antigen is not known. The data are from a study of cytomegalovirus exposure and HLA in healthy donors. Study-level points and caveats: It was only CMV serostatus that was available as immune exposure information. Later analysis indicated greater clonal expansion among HLA-associated TCR beta chains than among equally common other chains.

Use of 60 Vbeta and 13 Jbeta primers characterized the PCR. The data were produced by immunoSEQ multiplex PCR, yet TCRdb's version contains in-frame clones alone and is incomplete. The sample carries around 140,000 clones, about 80% recorded once. Donors sampled were nominally healthy, though unrecorded immune exposures were likely. With 3 bases clipped from V and 0 bases from J, the junction kept 7 bases outside the gene matches. The CDR3 loop spans 16 amino acids. Germline V gene lookup returns CDR1 KGHSH and CDR2 LQKENI. J is TRBJ2-7 and V is TRBV18; 8 nucleotides line up with TRBD1. Specimen: PBMCs. The receptor's source is a man aged 40-49 years in good health and CMV-seronegative. The CDR3 protein is CASSPSGGPSSYEQYF. As DNA, the CDR3 is TGTGCCAGCTCACCCTCAGGGGGCCCCAGCTCCTACGAGCAGTACTTC.